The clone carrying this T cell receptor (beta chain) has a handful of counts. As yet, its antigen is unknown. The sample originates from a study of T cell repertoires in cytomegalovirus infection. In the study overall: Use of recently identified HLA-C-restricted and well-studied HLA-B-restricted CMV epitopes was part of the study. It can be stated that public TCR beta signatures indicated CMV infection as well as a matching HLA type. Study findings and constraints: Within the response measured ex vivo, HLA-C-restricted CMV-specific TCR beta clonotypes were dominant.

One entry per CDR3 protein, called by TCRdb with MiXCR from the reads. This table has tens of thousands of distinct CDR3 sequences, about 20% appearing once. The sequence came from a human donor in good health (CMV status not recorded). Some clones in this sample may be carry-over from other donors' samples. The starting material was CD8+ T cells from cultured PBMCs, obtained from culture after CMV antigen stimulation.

In nucleotides, the CDR3 is TGTGCCAGTGAACTTTTTACAGGGAGAGGCTACACCTTC. The encoded protein is CASELFTGRGYTF. J is TRBJ1-2 and V is TRBV19; TRBD1 might be the D (6 bases). The germline CDR1 and CDR2 sequences are LNHDA and SQIVND (reference sequence). The CDR3 is made up of 13 amino acids. V lost 8 bases, J lost 8 bases, and 18 bases lay in between.